The 20 T cell receptor beta chains below were found in one sample sequenced in a study of neurological immune-mediated disorders. One entry per CDR3 protein, called by TCRdb with MiXCR from the 5' RACE reads. The table records approximately 50,000 distinct CDR3 sequences, more than 3% of them present only once. The sample consisted of PBMCs. All receptors come from a man aged 25 to 40 with multiple sclerosis.

This clonotype was detected ten times or more. J is TRBJ2-3 and V is TRBV5-1; no firm D call. This CDR3 spans 13 amino acids. The ends were cut back, 2 bases at V and 2 bases at J, with 6 bases in the middle. The germline V gene has CDR1 SGHRS and CDR2 YFSETQ. The CDR3 protein is CASSFGFTDTQYF. The CDR3 coding sequence is TGCGCCAGCAGCTTTGGTTTCACAGATACGCAGTATTTT. The entire variable domain, with the rest obtained from reference TRBV5-1 and TRBJ2-3, is as follows: KAGVTQTPRYLIKTRGQQVTLSCSPISGHRSVSWYQQTPGQGLQFLFEYFSETQRNKGNFPGRFSGRQFSNSRSEMNVSTLELGDSALYLCASSFGFTDTQYFGPGTRLTVL.

This clonotype was seen repeatedly, ten times or more. The chain employs TRBV27 and TRBJ1-2; no clear D. Trimming stripped 0 bases from V and 4 bases from J, with 15 bases between. The CDR3 has 16 residues. Germline V gives CDR1 MNHEY, CDR2 SMNVEV (reference sequence). In DNA form, the CDR3 reads TGTGCCAGCAGTTTATCCCCGTCCGGGGTTGTCTATGGCTACACCTTC. Translating it yields CASSLSPSGVVYGYTF.

This clonotype appeared many times. The J gene is TRBJ2-1, the V gene TRBV9; D is uncertain. The CDR3 covers 14 residues. Trimming took off 1 base at V and 8 bases at J, with 13 bases between the two ends. The germline gives CDR1 SGDLS, CDR2 YYNGEE. CDR3: CASSVSDSAHEQFF. The CDR3 DNA sequence: TGTGCCAGCAGCGTATCCGACTCAGCCCATGAGCAGTTCTTC.

This clonotype was counted a few times. The V call is TRBV14, the J call TRBJ1-2, with D uncertain. The CDR3 length is 12 residues. Trimming cost V 0 bases and J 7 bases, with 6 bases left between them. Germline V gene lookup returns CDR1 SGHDN and CDR2 FVKESK. This chain's CDR3 is CASSQEAGGYTF. For the CDR3, the DNA is TGTGCCAGCAGCCAAGAGGCTGGTGGCTACACCTTC.

In its sample, this clonotype was seen many times. This chain connects TRBV5-1 to TRBJ1-5; D remains ambiguous. V lost 0 bases, J lost 0 bases, and 7 bases lay in between. Germline loops: CDR1 SGHRS, CDR2 YFSETQ. The CDR3 is 15 amino acids. CDR3 loop: CASSLGPYSNQPQHF. DNA of the CDR3: TGCGCCAGCAGCTTGGGACCTTATAGCAATCAGCCCCAGCATTTT.

V is TRBV7-2 and J is TRBJ1-5; D unresolved. There are 15 residues in the CDR3. The germline V gene has CDR1 SGHTA and CDR2 FQGNSA. Trimming cost V 6 bases and J 0 bases, with 12 bases left between them. The CDR3 nucleotides are TGTGCCAGCAGTTACCGCCTTTATAGCAATCAGCCCCAGCATTTT. Translated: CASSYRLYSNQPQHF.

This clonotype was picked up many times. The V call is TRBV4-1, the J call TRBJ1-2; D remains ambiguous. The CDR3 covers 15 residues. CDR1 and CDR2 (germline): MGHRA, YSYEKL. V gave up 1 base and J gave up 3 bases, with 12 bases separating them. CDR3 coding DNA: TGCGCCAGCAGCCAAGTAGGAGGGAACGACTATGGCTACACCTTC. Encoded protein: CASSQVGGNDYGYTF.

This clonotype was seen at least ten times. CDR3 protein: CASSGTSGFSYEQYF. DNA for the CDR3: TGTGCCAGCAGCGGGACTAGCGGATTCTCCTACGAGCAGTACTTC. The rearrangement links TRBV9 to TRBJ2-7; 10 bases match TRBD2. Germline loops: CDR1 SGDLS, CDR2 YYNGEE. Trimming took 3 bases from V and 0 from J; bases not matched to a gene: 3. The CDR3 is made up of 15 amino acids.

This clonotype was counted many times. V usage is TRBV20-1 and J usage is TRBJ2-7; D gene ambiguous. The CDR3 spans 14 residues. Germline CDR1 and CDR2: DFQATT and SNEGSKA (reference sequence). Deletions cut 3 bases from V and 2 bases from J, with 14 bases between. The CDR3 protein is CSARRRARAYEQYF. The CDR3 DNA sequence: TGCAGTGCTAGGCGACGGGCTAGGGCCTACGAGCAGTACTTC.

This clonotype was counted a few times. The chain uses TRBV28 and TRBJ2-7; 7 nucleotides match TRBD1. The CDR3 runs 13 residues. The germline V gene has CDR1 MDHEN and CDR2 SYDVKM. Unmatched junction bases numbered 8, after V lost 6 bases and J lost 6 bases. CDR3 in amino acids: CASRERQGREQYF. The DNA for the CDR3 is TGTGCCAGCAGGGAACGACAGGGACGCGAGCAGTACTTC.

In this sample, this clonotype turned up many times. The chain employs TRBV7-9 and TRBJ1-1; TRBD1 is a possible D gene (6 bases). CDR3 length equals 14 residues. Germline CDR1 reads SEHNR; CDR2 reads FQNEAQ (reference sequence). With 5 bases removed from V and 2 bases from J, the gap between germline ends came to 12 bases. CDR3 amino acids: CASSPGDTNTEAFF. Here the CDR3 DNA reads TGTGCCAGCAGCCCTGGGGACACCAACACTGAAGCTTTCTTT.

This clonotype was found many times. This chain uses TRBV28 with TRBJ2-1; TRBD2 matches 11 bases. V dropped 7 bases and J dropped 0; count of bases not matched to a gene: 8. The CDR3 length is 17 residues. In germline, CDR1 is MDHEN, CDR2 SYDVKM. The CDR3: CASTGTSGSSSYNEQFF. Here the CDR3 DNA reads TGTGCCAGCACTGGGACTAGCGGTAGTTCCTCCTACAATGAGCAGTTCTTC. Together with reference TRBV28 and TRBJ2-1, the CDR3 gives the full variable domain: DVKVTQSSRYLVKRTGEKVFLECVQDMDHENMFWYRQDPGLGLRLIYFSYDVKMKEKGDIPEGYSVSREKKERFSLILESASTNQTSMYLCASTGTSGSSSYNEQFFGPGTRLTVL.

This clonotype showed up many times. V is TRBV12-3 or TRBV12-4 and J is TRBJ2-5, with TRBD1 matching over 7 bases. This CDR3 spans 15 amino acids. J was trimmed by 2 bases and V by 6 bases; bases with no gene match: 9. Here the CDR3 reads CASSVHRGLQETQYF. As DNA, the CDR3 is TGTGCCAGCAGCGTCCACAGGGGCCTACAAGAGACCCAGTACTTC.

This clonotype was counted at least ten times. The chain employs TRBV20-1 and TRBJ2-1, with 10 bases matching TRBD2. Unmatched junction bases numbered 2, after V lost 4 bases and J lost 2 bases. The CDR3 covers 14 residues. Germline CDR1 DFQATT, CDR2 SNEGSKA (reference sequence). DNA for the CDR3: TGCAGTGCTACGACTAGCGGGCCCTACAATGAGCAGTTCTTC. Protein product: CSATTSGPYNEQFF.

This clonotype was picked up many times. The J gene is TRBJ1-1, the V gene TRBV12-3 or TRBV12-4; maybe TRBD1 (5 bases). The CDR3 is 14 residues long. Trimming removed 3 bases from V and 2 bases from J, with 10 bases in between. This CDR3 is CASSFDGGNTEAFF. CDR3 bases: TGTGCCAGCAGTTTTGATGGGGGAAACACTGAAGCTTTCTTT.

This clonotype showed up many times. The genes are TRBV15 and TRBJ2-7, with no clear D. Germline CDR1 is LNHNV and CDR2 is YYDKDF (reference sequence). Trimming cost V 1 base and J 3 bases, with 4 bases left between them. The CDR3 is 12 residues long. CDR3 amino acids: CATSRAYYEQYF. The CDR3 DNA reads as TGTGCCACCAGCAGAGCCTACTACGAGCAGTACTTC.

This clonotype was recorded many times. The chain combines TRBV24-1 with TRBJ2-1, with D perhaps being TRBD1 or TRBD2 (5 bases each). The CDR3 is 15 residues long. Germline loops: CDR1 KGHDR, CDR2 SFDVKD. Trimming took 4 bases from V and 8 from J, leaving 17 bases between them. The CDR3 region has the DNA TGTGCCACCAGTGACTCGGGCCACCGGGGCGATGAGCAGTTCTTC. It translates to CATSDSGHRGDEQFF.

This clonotype has at least ten counts. The chain links TRBV5-1 to TRBJ2-1; a weak D match, TRBD1 (5 bases). Germline V gene sequence: CDR1 SGHRS, CDR2 YFSETQ. CDR3 size: 18 residues. V lost 1 base and J 2 bases, leaving 19 bases between the germline ends. This CDR3 is CASSLKGVRVSAYNEQFF. CDR3 DNA sequence: TGCGCCAGCAGCTTGAAAGGGGTCCGGGTCTCTGCCTACAATGAGCAGTTCTTC.

This clonotype was recorded many times. The CDR3 loop is CASSPLAGPYEQYF. CDR3 nucleotide sequence: TGTGCCAGCAGCCCACTAGCGGGCCCCTACGAGCAGTACTTC. This sequence joins TRBV7-6 and TRBJ2-7, with 9 positions matching TRBD2. The V and J ends lost 5 bases and 2 bases, in that order; junction bases with no gene match: 4. The CDR3 has 14 amino acids. The germline V gene encodes CDR1 SGHVS and CDR2 FNYEAQ.

V is TRBV20-1 and J is TRBJ1-3; D not certain. The CDR3 has 13 amino acids. Trimming removed 6 bases at V and 2 bases at J, with 11 bases between. Germline CDR1 is DFQATT and CDR2 is SNEGSKA (reference sequence). CDR3 sequence (DNA): TGCAGTGCCCTCCGGGAAACTGGAAACACCATATATTTT. Translating gives CSALRETGNTIYF.